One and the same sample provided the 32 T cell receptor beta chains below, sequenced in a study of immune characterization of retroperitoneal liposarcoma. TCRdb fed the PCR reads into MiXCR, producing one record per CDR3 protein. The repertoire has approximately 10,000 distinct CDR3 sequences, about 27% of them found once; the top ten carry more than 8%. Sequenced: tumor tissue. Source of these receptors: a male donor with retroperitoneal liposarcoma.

CDR3 sequence (DNA): TGCGCCAGCAGCCCGCCAACAGGGGACTCAGGAGAGCAGTACTTC. Translating gives CASSPPTGDSGEQYF. The chain joins TRBV4-1 to TRBJ2-5, with D possibly being TRBD1 (7 bases). Germline loops: CDR1 MGHRA, CDR2 YSYEKL. The germline V and J ends were trimmed by 4 bases and 11 bases, with 23 bases remaining between them. The CDR3 is made up of 15 amino acids.

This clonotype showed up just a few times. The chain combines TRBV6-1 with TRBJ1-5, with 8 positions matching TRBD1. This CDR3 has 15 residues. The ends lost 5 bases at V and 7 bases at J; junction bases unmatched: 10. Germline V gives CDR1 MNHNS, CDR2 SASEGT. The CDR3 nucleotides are TGTGCCAGCAGTTTCTGGGACAGGTCAAGACAGCCCCAGCATTTT. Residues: CASSFWDRSRQPQHF.

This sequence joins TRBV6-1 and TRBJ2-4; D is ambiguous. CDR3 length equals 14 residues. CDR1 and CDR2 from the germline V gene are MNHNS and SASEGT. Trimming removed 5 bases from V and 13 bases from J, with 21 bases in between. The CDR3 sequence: CASSYSGDYDEQYF. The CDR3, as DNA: TGTGCCAGCAGTTATAGTGGGGATTACGATGAGCAGTACTTC.

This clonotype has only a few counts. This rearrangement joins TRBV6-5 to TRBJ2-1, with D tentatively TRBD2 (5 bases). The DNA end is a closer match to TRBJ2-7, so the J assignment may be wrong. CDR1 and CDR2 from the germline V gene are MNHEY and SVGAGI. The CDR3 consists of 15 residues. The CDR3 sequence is CASSYSRGTNNEQYF. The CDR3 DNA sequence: TGTGCCAGCAGTTACTCTCGGGGTACTAACAATGAGCAGTACTTC.

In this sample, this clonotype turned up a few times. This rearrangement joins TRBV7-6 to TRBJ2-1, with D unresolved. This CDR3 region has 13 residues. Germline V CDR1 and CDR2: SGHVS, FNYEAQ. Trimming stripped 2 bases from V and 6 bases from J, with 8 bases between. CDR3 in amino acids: CASSLPSRNEQFF. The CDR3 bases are TGTGCCAGCAGCTTACCGTCCCGCAATGAGCAGTTCTTC.

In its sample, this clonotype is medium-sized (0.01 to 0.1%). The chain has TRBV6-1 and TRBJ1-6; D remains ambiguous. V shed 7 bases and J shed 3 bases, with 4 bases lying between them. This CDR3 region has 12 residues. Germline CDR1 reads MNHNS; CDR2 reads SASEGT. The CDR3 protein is CASNDYNSPLHF. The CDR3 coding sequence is TGTGCCAGCAACGACTATAATTCACCCCTCCACTTT.

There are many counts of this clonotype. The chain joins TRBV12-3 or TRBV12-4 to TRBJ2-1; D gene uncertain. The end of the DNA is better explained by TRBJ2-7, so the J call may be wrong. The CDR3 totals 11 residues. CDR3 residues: CASSRNYEQYF. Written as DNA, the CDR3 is TGTGCCAGCAGCCGCAACTACGAGCAGTACTTC.

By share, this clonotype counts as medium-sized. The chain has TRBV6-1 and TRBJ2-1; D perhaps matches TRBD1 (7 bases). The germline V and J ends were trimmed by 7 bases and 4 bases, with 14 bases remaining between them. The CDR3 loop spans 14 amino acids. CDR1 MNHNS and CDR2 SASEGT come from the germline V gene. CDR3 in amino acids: CASTGGTVYNEQFF. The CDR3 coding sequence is TGTGCCAGCACAGGGGGGACAGTATACAATGAGCAGTTCTTC.

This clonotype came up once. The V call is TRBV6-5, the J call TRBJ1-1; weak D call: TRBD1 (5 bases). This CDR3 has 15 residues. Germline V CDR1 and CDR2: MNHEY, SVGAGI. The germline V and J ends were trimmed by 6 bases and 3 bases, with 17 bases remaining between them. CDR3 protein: CASRRAGNRDTEAFF. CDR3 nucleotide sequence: TGTGCCAGCAGACGCGCAGGGAACCGGGACACTGAAGCTTTCTTT.

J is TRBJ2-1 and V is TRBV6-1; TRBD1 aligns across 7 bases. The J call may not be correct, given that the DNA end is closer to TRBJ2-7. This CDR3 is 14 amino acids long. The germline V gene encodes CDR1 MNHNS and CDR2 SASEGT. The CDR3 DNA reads TGTGCCAGCAAAGAAGTCACAGGGGATTACGAGCAGTACTTC. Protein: CASKEVTGDYEQYF.

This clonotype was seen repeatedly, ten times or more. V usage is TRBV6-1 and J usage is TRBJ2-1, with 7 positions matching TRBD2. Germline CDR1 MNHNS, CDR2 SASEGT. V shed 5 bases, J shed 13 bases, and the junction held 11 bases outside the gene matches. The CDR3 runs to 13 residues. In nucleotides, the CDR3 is TGTGCCAGCAGTTGGAGCGGGGCCGAGACCCAGTTCTTC. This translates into CASSWSGAETQFF.

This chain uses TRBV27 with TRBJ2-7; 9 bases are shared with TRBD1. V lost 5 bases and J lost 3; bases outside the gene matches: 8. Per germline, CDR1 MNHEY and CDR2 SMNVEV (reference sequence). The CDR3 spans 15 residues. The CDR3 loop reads CASSPGQGPLYEQYF. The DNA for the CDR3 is TGTGCCAGCAGTCCGGGACAGGGTCCCCTCTACGAGCAGTACTTC.

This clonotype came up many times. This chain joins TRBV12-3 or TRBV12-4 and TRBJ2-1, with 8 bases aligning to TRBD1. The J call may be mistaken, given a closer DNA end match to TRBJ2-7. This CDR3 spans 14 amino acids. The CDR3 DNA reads TGTGCCAGCAGTTATGGGACAGGCTCCTACGAGCAGTACTTC. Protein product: CASSYGTGSYEQYF.

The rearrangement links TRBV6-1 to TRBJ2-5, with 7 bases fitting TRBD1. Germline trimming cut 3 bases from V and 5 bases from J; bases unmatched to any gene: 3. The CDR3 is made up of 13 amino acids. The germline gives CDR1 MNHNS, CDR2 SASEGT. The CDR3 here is CASSDDRDETQYF. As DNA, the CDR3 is TGTGCCAGCAGTGACGACAGGGACGAGACCCAGTACTTC.

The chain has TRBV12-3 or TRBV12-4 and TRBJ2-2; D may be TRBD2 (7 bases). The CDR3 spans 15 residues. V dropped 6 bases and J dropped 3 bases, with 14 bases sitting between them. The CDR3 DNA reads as TGTGCCAGCAGGGGGGGGGGCGCGGACACCGGGGAGCTGTTTTTT. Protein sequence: CASRGGGADTGELFF.

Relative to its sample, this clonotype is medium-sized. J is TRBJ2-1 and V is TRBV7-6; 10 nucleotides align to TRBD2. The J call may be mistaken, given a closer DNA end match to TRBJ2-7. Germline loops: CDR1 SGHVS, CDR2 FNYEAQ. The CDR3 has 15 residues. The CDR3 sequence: CASSPRTSGNNEQYF. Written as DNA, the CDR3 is TGTGCCAGCAGCCCTCGGACTAGCGGCAACAATGAGCAGTACTTC.

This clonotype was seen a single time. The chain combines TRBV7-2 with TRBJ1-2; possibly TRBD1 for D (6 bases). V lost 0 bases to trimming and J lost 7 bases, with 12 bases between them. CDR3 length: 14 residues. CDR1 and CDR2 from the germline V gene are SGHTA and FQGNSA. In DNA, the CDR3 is TGTGCCAGCAGCTTAGCGTTGGGGGCGAGTGGCTACACCTTC. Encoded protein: CASSLALGASGYTF.

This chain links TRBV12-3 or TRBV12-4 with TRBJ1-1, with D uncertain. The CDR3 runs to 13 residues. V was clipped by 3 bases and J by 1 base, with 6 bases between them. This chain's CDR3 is CASSLAGNTEAFF. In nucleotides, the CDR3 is TGTGCCAGCAGTTTGGCGGGGAACACTGAAGCTTTCTTT.

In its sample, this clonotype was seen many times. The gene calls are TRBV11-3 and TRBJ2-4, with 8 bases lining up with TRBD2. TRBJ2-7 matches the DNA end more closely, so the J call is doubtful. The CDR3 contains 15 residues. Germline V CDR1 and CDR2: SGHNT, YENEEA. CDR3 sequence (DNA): TGTGCCAGCAGCCCCGGGGGGGCGGATGCCTACGAGCAGTACTTC. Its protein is CASSPGGADAYEQYF.

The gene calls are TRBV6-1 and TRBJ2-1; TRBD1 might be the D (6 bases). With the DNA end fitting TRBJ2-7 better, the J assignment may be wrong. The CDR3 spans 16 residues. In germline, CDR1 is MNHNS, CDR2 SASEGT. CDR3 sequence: CASSFNPGHAVDEQYF. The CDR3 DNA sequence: TGTGCCAGCAGTTTCAATCCGGGACACGCAGTGGACGAGCAGTACTTC.

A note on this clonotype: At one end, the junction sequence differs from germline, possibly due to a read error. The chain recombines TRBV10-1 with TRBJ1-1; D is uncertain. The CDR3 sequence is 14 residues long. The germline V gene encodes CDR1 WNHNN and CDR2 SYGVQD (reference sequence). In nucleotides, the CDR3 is TGTGCCAGCAGCAGATTGGCCTTGAACACTGAAGCTTTCTTT. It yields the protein CASSRLALNTEAFF.

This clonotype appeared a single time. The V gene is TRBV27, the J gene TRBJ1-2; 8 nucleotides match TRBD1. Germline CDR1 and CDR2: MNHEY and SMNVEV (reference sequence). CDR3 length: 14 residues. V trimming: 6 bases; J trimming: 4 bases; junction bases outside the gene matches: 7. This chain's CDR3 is CASSLGTGGYGYTF. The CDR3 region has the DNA TGTGCCAGCAGCCTCGGGACAGGTGGCTATGGCTACACCTTC.

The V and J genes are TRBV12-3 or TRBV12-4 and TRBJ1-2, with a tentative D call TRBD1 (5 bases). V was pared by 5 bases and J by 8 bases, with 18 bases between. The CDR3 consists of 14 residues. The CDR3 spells CASSLNQGIQGYTF. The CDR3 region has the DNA TGTGCCAGCAGTCTGAATCAGGGCATACAAGGCTACACCTTC.

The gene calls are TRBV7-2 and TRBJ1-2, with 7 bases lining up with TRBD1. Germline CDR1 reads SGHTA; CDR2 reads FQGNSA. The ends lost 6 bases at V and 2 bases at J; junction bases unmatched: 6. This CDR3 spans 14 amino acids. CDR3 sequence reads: CASSKDRVNYGYTF. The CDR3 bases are TGTGCCAGCAGTAAAGACAGGGTCAACTATGGCTACACCTTC.

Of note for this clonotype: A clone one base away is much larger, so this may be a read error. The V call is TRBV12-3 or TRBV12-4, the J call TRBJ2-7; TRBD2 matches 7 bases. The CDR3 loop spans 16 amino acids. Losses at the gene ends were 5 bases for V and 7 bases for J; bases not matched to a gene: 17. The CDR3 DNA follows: TGTGCCAGCAGTCCTAGCGGAGGCCGCTCCTACAATGAGCAGTACTTC. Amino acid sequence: CASSPSGGRSYNEQYF.

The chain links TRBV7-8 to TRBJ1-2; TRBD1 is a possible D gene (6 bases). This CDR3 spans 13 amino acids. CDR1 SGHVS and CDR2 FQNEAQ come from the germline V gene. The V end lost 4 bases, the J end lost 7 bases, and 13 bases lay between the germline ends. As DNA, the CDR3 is TGTGCCAGCAGCTCAGCAGGGGACGGTGGCTACACCTTC. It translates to CASSSAGDGGYTF.

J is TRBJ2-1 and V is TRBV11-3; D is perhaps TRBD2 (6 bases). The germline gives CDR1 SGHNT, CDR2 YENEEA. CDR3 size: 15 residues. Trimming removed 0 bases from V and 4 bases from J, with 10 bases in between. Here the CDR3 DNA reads TGTGCCAGCAGCTTAGACGGAGGGAGATACAATGAGCAGTTCTTC. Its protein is CASSLDGGRYNEQFF.

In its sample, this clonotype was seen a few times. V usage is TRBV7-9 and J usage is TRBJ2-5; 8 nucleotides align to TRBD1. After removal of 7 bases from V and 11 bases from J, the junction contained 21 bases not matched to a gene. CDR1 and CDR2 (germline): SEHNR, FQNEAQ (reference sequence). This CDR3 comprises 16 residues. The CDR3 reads CASIQSTGGFYNEQYF. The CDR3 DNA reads TGTGCCAGCATCCAATCCACAGGGGGATTCTACAATGAGCAGTACTTC.

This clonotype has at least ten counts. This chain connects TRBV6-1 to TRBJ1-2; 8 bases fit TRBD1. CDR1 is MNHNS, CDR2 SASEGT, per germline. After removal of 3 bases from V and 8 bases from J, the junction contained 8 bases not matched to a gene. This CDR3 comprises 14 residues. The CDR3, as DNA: TGTGCCAGCAGTGACGGACAGGGCGGGGAAGGCTACACCTTC. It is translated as CASSDGQGGEGYTF.

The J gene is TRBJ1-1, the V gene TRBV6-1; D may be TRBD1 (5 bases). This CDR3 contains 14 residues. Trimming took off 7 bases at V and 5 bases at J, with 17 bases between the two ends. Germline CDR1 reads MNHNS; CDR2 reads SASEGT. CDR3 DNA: TGTGCCAGCATAGGATACGTCTGGGGGACTGAAGCTTTCTTT. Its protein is CASIGYVWGTEAFF.

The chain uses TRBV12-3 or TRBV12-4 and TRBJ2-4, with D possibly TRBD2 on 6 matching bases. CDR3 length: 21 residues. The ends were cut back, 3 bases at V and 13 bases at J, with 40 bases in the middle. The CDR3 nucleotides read TGTGCCAGCAGTTTTAATACTGGGTCTAGCGAGGCTCCTCAATCCTACAATGAGCAGTACTTC. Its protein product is CASSFNTGSSEAPQSYNEQYF.

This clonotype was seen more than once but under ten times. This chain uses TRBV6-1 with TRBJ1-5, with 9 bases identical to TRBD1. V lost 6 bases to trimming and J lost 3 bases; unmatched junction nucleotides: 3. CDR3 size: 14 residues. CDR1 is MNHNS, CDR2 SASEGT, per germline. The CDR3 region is CASRGQGINQPQHF. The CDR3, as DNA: TGTGCCAGCAGGGGACAGGGAATCAATCAGCCCCAGCATTTT.